One and the same sample provided the 9 T cell receptor beta chains below, sequenced in a study of T cell repertoires in cytomegalovirus infection. TCRdb itself ran the reads through MiXCR, one entry per CDR3 protein. The repertoire consists of some 230,000 distinct CDR3 sequences, with 22% occurring once and the leading ten covering approximately 18%. Sample: CD8+ T cells from PBMCs. The receptors derive from a human donor in good health (CMV status not recorded). Some clones in this sample may be carry-over from other donors' samples.

The J gene is TRBJ2-1, the V gene TRBV12-3 or TRBV12-4, with D possibly being TRBD1 (6 bases). The ends were cut back, 8 bases at V and 8 bases at J, with 19 bases in the middle. This CDR3 comprises 14 residues. This CDR3 is CASVSLGGNDEQFF. Written as DNA, the CDR3 is TGTGCCAGCGTATCTCTAGGGGGTAATGATGAGCAGTTCTTC.

In its sample, this clonotype was seen many times. The chain has TRBV2 and TRBJ1-5, with a tentative D call TRBD1 (5 bases). This CDR3 comprises 14 residues. Trimming removed 7 bases at V and 3 bases at J, with 13 bases between. The germline gives CDR1 SNHLY, CDR2 FYNNEI. CDR3 in amino acids: CASTQGRSNQPQHF. CDR3 DNA: TGTGCCAGCACCCAGGGCAGGTCCAATCAGCCCCAGCATTTT.

Concerning this clonotype itself: Compared with germline, one end of the junction differs, possibly owing to a read error. Written as DNA, the CDR3 is TGTGCCAGCGGCTTTGATAGGGGGGACTACGAGCAGTACTTC. Residues: CASGFDRGDYEQYF. The rearrangement joins TRBV5-4 to TRBJ2-7, with D perhaps given as TRBD1 or TRBD2 (6 bases each). Germline values: CDR1 SGHNT, CDR2 YYREEE (reference sequence). The CDR3 sequence is 14 residues long.

The chain uses TRBV6-1 and TRBJ2-5; D is perhaps TRBD1 or TRBD2 (5 bases each). Per germline, CDR1 MNHNS and CDR2 SASEGT. This CDR3 region has 14 residues. Trimming took 7 bases from V and 2 from J, leaving 14 bases between them. CDR3 nucleotides: TGTGCCAGCACCACGGCAGGGAGTCAAGAGACCCAGTACTTC. Its protein product is CASTTAGSQETQYF.

This clonotype was seen a handful of times. V and J are TRBV10-3 and TRBJ1-2; no clear D. The length of the CDR3 is 13 residues. Germline CDR1 is ENHRY and CDR2 is SYGVKD. The V end was cut by 0 bases, the J end by 5 bases, with 7 bases between. The CDR3 sequence: CAISESNGYGYTF. CDR3 in DNA: TGTGCCATCAGTGAGTCTAACGGATATGGCTACACCTTC.

This chain links TRBV5-8 with TRBJ1-2; 7 bases are a match to TRBD1. V shed 3 bases and J 6 bases; nucleotides not matched to a gene: 17. CDR3 length: 17 residues. Germline V CDR1 and CDR2: SGHTS, YDEGEE. CDR3 nucleotide sequence: TGTGCCAGCAGCTCTAAGAGGACAGGCTGGGGCGGGGATGGCTACACCTTC. It specifies CASSSKRTGWGGDGYTF.

This rearrangement joins TRBV20-1 to TRBJ1-2, with 7 bases fitting TRBD1. Germline values: CDR1 DFQATT, CDR2 SNEGSKA (reference sequence). This CDR3 spans 13 amino acids. V shed 7 bases and J 4 bases; nucleotides not matched to a gene: 9. DNA of the CDR3: TGCAGTGTCGGGGACAGACTTTCCTATGGCTACACCTTC. This encodes CSVGDRLSYGYTF.

The chain uses TRBV29-1 and TRBJ1-2; TRBD1 matches at 8 bases. With V trimmed by 5 bases and J by 9 bases, 5 bases remained unmatched. The CDR3 runs 11 residues. Germline V CDR1 and CDR2: SQVTM, ANQGSEA. CDR3 bases: TGCAGCGTTCCGGACAGGGCCAGCTACACCTTC. This translates into CSVPDRASYTF.

A remark on this clonotype: A much larger clone lies a single base off, so this may be a read error. This chain uses TRBV7-6 with TRBJ2-2; a possible D gene is TRBD2 (7 bases). This CDR3 region has 16 residues. CDR1 is SGHVS and CDR2 is FNYEAQ in the germline V gene. The CDR3 DNA reads TGTGCCAGCAGCCATCCCCTTACGGGGGGCACCGGGGAGCTGCTTTTT. Translated, it gives CASSHPLTGGTGELLF.